Below are 11 T cell receptor beta chains sequenced from a single sample in a study of graft-versus-host responses after intestinal transplantation. Some clones are missing from TCRdb's copy, which holds only in-frame ones; the method was immunoSEQ multiplex PCR. The repertoire holds tens of thousands of clones, with 90% as singletons. Their recognized antigens are unknown. This specimen consisted of unstimulated CD8+ T cells sorted from spleen or lymph node cells, obtained before transplant. Receptors originate from a human donor who was the organ donor for an intestinal transplant.

The chain recombines TRBV6-1 with TRBJ2-5, with 7 positions matching TRBD1. The CDR3 has 14 amino acids. Germline lookup yields CDR1 MNHNS and CDR2 SASEGT. Losses at the gene ends were 7 bases for V and 1 base for J; bases not matched to a gene: 6. CDR3 amino acids: CASILRGFQETQYF. CDR3 DNA: TGTGCCAGCATCCTCAGGGGGTTCCAAGAGACCCAGTACTTC.

The rearrangement joins TRBV19 to TRBJ1-1; tentative D call: TRBD1 (5 bases). Deletions cut 4 bases from V and 1 base from J, with 7 bases between. The CDR3 is 13 residues long. Germline loops: CDR1 LNHDA, CDR2 SQIVND (reference sequence). The CDR3 nucleotides are TGTGCCAGTAGTACAACAGGGAACACTGAAGCTTTCTTT. The encoded protein is CASSTTGNTEAFF.

The gene calls are TRBV2 and TRBJ1-5; D call uncertain. CDR1 is SNHLY, CDR2 FYNNEI, per germline. CDR3 length equals 14 residues. Trimming took off 6 bases at V and 4 bases at J, with 13 bases between the two ends. The CDR3 bases are TGTGCCAGCAGCCTCTTGGGCACAAATCAGCCCCAGCATTTT. It yields the protein CASSLLGTNQPQHF.

This chain connects TRBV6-4 to TRBJ2-1; TRBD2 matches at 9 bases. The J segment lost 8 bases and the V segment lost 4 bases, leaving 6 bases of the junction unmatched. The CDR3 loop spans 14 amino acids. Germline V gives CDR1 MRHNA, CDR2 SNTAGT. The CDR3 loop is CASSVGGGADEQFF. The CDR3, as DNA: TGTGCCAGCAGTGTGGGCGGGGGGGCCGATGAGCAGTTCTTC.

This clone was found once. J is TRBJ2-1 and V is TRBV5-1; maybe TRBD1 (6 bases). CDR3 length: 14 residues. V was cut by 4 bases and J by 4 bases, with 12 bases left in between. Per germline, CDR1 SGHRS and CDR2 YFSETQ. CDR3 region: CASSLQGGYNEQFF. The CDR3 DNA reads as TGCGCCAGCAGCCTCCAAGGGGGATACAATGAGCAGTTCTTC.

This clone was seen once. The chain is built from TRBV27 and TRBJ2-3; 7 bases map to TRBD1. Looked up from germline, CDR1 is MNHEY and CDR2 is SMNVEV (reference sequence). Trimming removed 4 bases from V and 2 bases from J; junction bases left unmatched: 9. CDR3 length: 16 amino acids. CDR3 coding DNA: TGTGCCAGCAGTTCCGCCTGGGACAGCCCCACAGATACGCAGTATTTT. This gives the protein CASSSAWDSPTDTQYF.

The chain couples TRBV28 to TRBJ1-2; D is possibly TRBD1 (6 bases). The V end lost 3 bases, the J end lost 1 base, and 18 bases lay between the germline ends. This CDR3 contains 17 residues. Germline-derived CDR1 and CDR2 are MDHEN and SYDVKM. CDR3 in DNA: TGTGCCAGCAGTTTCAATTTTCGGGTAGGGGGTAACTATGGCTACACCTTC. Residues: CASSFNFRVGGNYGYTF.

The chain combines TRBV7-8 with TRBJ1-5, with 7 bases matching TRBD1. V shed 3 bases, J shed 7 bases, and the junction held 12 bases outside the gene matches. Germline CDR1 is SGHVS and CDR2 is FQNEAQ. This CDR3 is 16 amino acids long. The CDR3 region is CASSFGQAGPEQPQHF. The DNA of the CDR3 is TGTGCCAGCAGCTTTGGACAGGCTGGCCCGGAGCAGCCCCAGCATTTT.

The rearrangement links TRBV4-1 to TRBJ2-2; 13 nucleotides line up with TRBD2. The V and J ends lost 10 bases and 0 bases, in that order; junction bases with no gene match: 5. The CDR3 extends over 16 amino acids. From germline, CDR1 is MGHRA and CDR2 YSYEKL. CDR3 nucleotide sequence: TGCGCCACCCGGACTAGCGGGGGCCCGAACACCGGGGAGCTGTTTTTT. Its translation is CATRTSGGPNTGELFF.

The chain couples TRBV2 to TRBJ2-6; 7 positions match TRBD1. Trimming cost V 8 bases and J 0 bases; bases outside gene matches: 4. Germline assignment: CDR1 SNHLY and CDR2 FYNNEI. The CDR3 runs to 15 residues. CDR3 sequence reads: CASSKGASGANVLTF. CDR3 DNA sequence: TGTGCCAGCTCAAAGGGGGCCTCTGGGGCCAACGTCCTGACTTTC.

The CDR3 DNA follows: TGTGCCAGCAGCTTAAACAGGACCAACTATGGCTACACCTTC. Amino acid sequence: CASSLNRTNYGYTF. The chain combines TRBV7-9 with TRBJ1-2; weak D call: TRBD1 (5 bases). With 2 bases removed from V and 2 bases from J, the gap between germline ends came to 9 bases. Germline-derived CDR1 and CDR2 are SEHNR and FQNEAQ (reference sequence). The CDR3 contains 14 residues.